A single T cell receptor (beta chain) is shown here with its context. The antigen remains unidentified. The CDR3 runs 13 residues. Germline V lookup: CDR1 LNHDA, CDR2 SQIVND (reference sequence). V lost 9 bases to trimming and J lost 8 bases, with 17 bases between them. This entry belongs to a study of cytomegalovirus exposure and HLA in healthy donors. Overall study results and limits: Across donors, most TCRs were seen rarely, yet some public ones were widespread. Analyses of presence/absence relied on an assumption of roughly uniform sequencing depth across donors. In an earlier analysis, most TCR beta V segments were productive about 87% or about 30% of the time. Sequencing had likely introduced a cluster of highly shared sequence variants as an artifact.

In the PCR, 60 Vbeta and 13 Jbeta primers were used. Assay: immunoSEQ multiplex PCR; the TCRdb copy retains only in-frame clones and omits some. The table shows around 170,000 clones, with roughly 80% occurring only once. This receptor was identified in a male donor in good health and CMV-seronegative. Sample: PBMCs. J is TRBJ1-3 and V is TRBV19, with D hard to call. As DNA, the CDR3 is TGTGCCAGCAATAATGCCTTGGCTGACACCATATATTTT. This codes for CASNNALADTIYF.